This section outlines one T cell receptor beta chain sequence together with its context. Its antigen specificity is not known. No clone much larger than this one lies a single base away; base qualities are absent. Using the deep immunoSEQ assay, multiplex PCR amplified TCR CDR3 regions from genomic DNA. Genomic DNA extracted from each cell subset was distributed evenly over all wells of several immunoSEQ 96-well plates, and each plate served as one replicate. For sorted subsets, 200 ng of genomic DNA, equivalent to about 30,000 T cell genomes, went into each replicate PCR. Purified libraries were measured with a Qubit 3.0 fluorometer, size-checked on a Bioanalyzer 2100, and measured again with the KAPA Library Quantification kit. Every immunoSEQ 96-well plate was sequenced on a dedicated single-read 150-cycle Illumina NextSeq 550 flow cell. Under the source paper's analysis protocol: Because the immunoSEQ output included only junctional sequences and no quality scores, the filtering could not be the same as the filtering used for full-length reads. Sequences were annotated with PyIR, a Python wrapper for IgBLAST v1.9, and V/J genes and CDR3 were assigned using IMGT germline references. Reads were removed for weak V/J assignments (E-value above 1e-6), missing CDR3, stop codons, out-of-frame junctions, or ambiguous translated residues. A V3J clonotype was defined by an identical inferred V gene, J gene, and CDR3 amino acid sequence. Percentage overlap between repertoires was calculated by dividing the number of shared unique clonotypes by the size of the smaller repertoire. RTK rarefaction, the Chao1 estimator, and Recon v2.1 estimates of unobserved clonotypes were used to assess repertoire richness. OLGA was used to compute generation probabilities for all TCRbeta clonotypes that the gDNA method yielded from a handful of donors. TCRdb took this table from immuneACCESS and kept in-frame rearrangements with V and J called. Such tables lack part of the clones; where checked against another copy, unresolved V genes explain under half of the gap, and the rest is unexplained. The V and J calls and clone size come from that table; D and trimming were worked out from the DNA. Counted in this sample were roughly 2.5 million clones; approximately 92% of them appeared once. The top ten constitute about 0.13% of the sample.

The donors were healthy, HIV-negative adults with no recently reported acute infections or vaccinations. Every donor was a Caucasian adult residing in Nashville, Tennessee, USA. CD4+ T cells were enriched by magnetic negative selection; naive cells were then positively selected on CD45RA, and the negative fraction formed the memory subset. Blood was collected by leukapheresis, and PBMCs were isolated by Ficoll-Histopaque density gradient centrifugation and then cryopreserved in liquid nitrogen vapor phase. Purity and quantity of every magnetically sorted T cell population were checked by analytical flow cytometry. Genomic DNA was isolated from each sorted fraction and quantified by UV absorbance on a Nanodrop 2000c. The data are from a study of shared clonotypes between healthy human individuals (dated by TCRdb to about 2020). For the study in its entirety: Two women and a few men aged 18 to 49 years were included in the cohort. For each donor, three plates each were used for CD4 naive and CD4 memory, two plates were used for CD8 naive, and one plate was used for CD8 memory. Blood TCR repertoires of about five healthy adults were deeply sequenced to estimate repertoire size and the extent of clonotype sharing between individuals. To increase sequencing depth and limit assay-specific biases, different laboratories used diverse techniques to prepare libraries and sequence TCR repertoires. Each donor's leukapheresis produced roughly between roughly 0.94 and 9.5 billion PBMCs. General conclusions and limits of the study: Based on pairwise subsampling, the degree of clonotype sharing among donors was expected to be affected by sequencing depth. When several donors were compared, the shared fraction of clonotypes was around 5.1% for naive CD4, roughly 3.3% for naive CD8, more than 2% for memory CD4, and roughly 0.43% for memory CD8. Clonotypes shared by all four sorted-subset donors showed higher generation probabilities than non-shared clonotypes. The genetic and exposure-history diversity represented was limited by the small number of donors. Incomplete sequencing was indicated by rarefaction of sorted-subset datasets, despite the large sequencing depth. Only blood was sampled, and tissue TCR repertoires likely differ from those in blood. Naive subsets generally had larger estimated clonotype richness than memory subsets did.

V is shortened by 1 base, J by 2 bases, and the region joining them spans 21 bases. Via the germline V gene (reference sequence), CDR1 is SGHAT and CDR2 FQDESV. Measured from the cysteine to the phenylalanine, the CDR3 is 18 residues long. Left in the record is the CDR3 DNA by itself, 54 bases read in frame from the first base. Sequenced input: naive CD4+ T cells sorted from blood. The cell subset or site label on this specimen signifies: CD45RA+ positively selected. Rearrangement joined TRBV11-1 to TRBJ2-7, with TRBD1 as a weak D call on 6 bases. This sequence originates from a man aged 18 to 29 in good health. The nucleotides read TGTGCCAGCAGCTTAGGCGCAGCGCCCGGGACACCGACCTACGAGCAGTACTTC. It encodes CASSLGAAPGTPTYEQYF.